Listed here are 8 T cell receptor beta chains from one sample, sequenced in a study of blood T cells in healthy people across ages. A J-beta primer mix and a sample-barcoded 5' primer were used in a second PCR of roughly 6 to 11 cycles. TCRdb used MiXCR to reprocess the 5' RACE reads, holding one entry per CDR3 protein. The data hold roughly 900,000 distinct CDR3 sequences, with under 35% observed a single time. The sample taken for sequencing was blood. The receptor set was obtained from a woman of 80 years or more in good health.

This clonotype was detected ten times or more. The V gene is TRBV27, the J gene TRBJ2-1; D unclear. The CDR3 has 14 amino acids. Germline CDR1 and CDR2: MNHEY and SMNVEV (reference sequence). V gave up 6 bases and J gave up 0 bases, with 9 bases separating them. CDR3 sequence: CASSSSPSYNEQFF. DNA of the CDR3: TGTGCCAGCAGCTCCTCCCCCTCCTACAATGAGCAGTTCTTC.

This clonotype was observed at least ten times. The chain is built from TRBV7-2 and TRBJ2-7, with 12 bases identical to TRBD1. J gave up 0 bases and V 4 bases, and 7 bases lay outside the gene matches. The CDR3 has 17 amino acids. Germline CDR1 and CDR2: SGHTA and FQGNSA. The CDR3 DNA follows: TGTGCCAGCAGCTCAACCGGGACAGGGGGCTACTCCTACGAGCAGTACTTC. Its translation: CASSSTGTGGYSYEQYF.

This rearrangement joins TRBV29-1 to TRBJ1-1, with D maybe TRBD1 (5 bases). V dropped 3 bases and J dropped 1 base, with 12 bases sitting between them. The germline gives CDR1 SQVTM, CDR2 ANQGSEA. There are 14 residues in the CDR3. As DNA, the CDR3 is TGCAGCGTTGACCGGGGCAGGAGGAACACTGAAGCTTTCTTT. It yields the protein CSVDRGRRNTEAFF.

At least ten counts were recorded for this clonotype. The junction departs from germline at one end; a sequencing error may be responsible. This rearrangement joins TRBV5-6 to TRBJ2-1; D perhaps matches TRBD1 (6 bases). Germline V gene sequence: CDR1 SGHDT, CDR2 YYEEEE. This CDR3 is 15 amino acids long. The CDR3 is CASTQGRNRDKEQFF. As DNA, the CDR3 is TGTGCCAGCACCCAAGGGAGAAACCGGGACAAGGAGCAGTTCTTC.

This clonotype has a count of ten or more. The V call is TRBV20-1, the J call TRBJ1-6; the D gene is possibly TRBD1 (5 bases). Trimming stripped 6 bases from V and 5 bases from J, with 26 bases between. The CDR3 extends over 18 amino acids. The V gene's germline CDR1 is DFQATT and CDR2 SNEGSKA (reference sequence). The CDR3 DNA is TGCAGTGCCACCGGTTCGGGGTTGGCGGAGGGGAATAATTCACCCCTCCACTTT. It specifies CSATGSGLAEGNNSPLHF.

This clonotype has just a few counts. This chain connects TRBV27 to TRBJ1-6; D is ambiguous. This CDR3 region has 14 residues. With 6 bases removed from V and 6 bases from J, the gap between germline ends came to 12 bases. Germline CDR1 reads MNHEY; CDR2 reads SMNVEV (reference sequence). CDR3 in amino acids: CASRRDNGNSPLHF. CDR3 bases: TGTGCCAGCAGGCGGGATAACGGTAATTCACCCCTCCACTTT.

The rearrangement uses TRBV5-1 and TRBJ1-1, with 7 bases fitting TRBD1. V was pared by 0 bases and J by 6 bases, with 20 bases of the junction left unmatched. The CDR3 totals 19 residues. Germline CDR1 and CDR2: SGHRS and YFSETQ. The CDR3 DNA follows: TGCGCCAGCAGCTTGGTGACAGGGTTCACTAATTGGGGGATCGCTGAAGCTTTCTTT. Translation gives CASSLVTGFTNWGIAEAFF.

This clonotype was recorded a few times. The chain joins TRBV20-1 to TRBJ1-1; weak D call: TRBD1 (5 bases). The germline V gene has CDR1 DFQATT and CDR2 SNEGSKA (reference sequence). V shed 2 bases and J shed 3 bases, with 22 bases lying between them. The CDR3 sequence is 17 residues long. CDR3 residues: CSARYLIPREVDTEAFF. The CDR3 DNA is TGCAGTGCTAGATACCTTATACCCAGGGAGGTTGACACTGAAGCTTTCTTT.